This TCR beta chain was retrieved from a study of T cell responses to AZD1222 COVID-19 vaccine. About the study: Pooling covered second doses at about 4 or about 12 weeks.

This clone was observed a handful of times. Its antigen is currently unknown. Method: immunoSEQ multiplex PCR; TCRdb's copy keeps in-frame clones and lacks some. The sample carries 150,000 to 200,000 clones, 80% to 95% recorded once. Findings and limits, study-wide: Females outnumbered males among donors, who were mostly white British; clonal diversity was possibly underestimated. Only six people who got AZD1222 tested seropositive at baseline.

This TCR was recovered from an adult in good health. Sequences were derived from peripheral blood, sampled on day 0 of AZD1222 vaccination.

The CDR3 DNA follows: TGTGCCAGCAGTGAACCTTCTTACGAGCAGTACTTC. Protein product: CASSEPSYEQYF. The rearrangement joins TRBV2 to TRBJ2-7; the D is unclear. In germline, CDR1 is SNHLY, CDR2 FYNNEI. With 2 bases removed from V and 4 bases from J, the gap between germline ends came to 6 bases. The CDR3 length is 12 residues.